The source of this T cell receptor (beta chain) is a study of T cell repertoires in cytomegalovirus infection. Whole-study context: Signatures in public TCR beta sequences pointed to both CMV infection and matching HLA type. Findings and caveats of the study: CMV-specific TCR beta clonotypes restricted by HLA-C were the ones dominating the ex vivo response.

A note on this clonotype: Its specificity is unknown.

TCRdb analysed the reads with MiXCR anew, one entry per CDR3 protein. The sample contains about 360,000 distinct CDR3 sequences, about 35% of which appear only once. J gave up 7 bases and V 3 bases, and 6 bases lay outside the gene matches. The CDR3 totals 16 residues. Germline V gene sequence: CDR1 LNHDA, CDR2 SQIVND (reference sequence). The specimen comprised cultured PBMCs, sampled from culture after CMV antigen stimulation. This clonotype was obtained from a human donor in good health (CMV status not recorded). Some clones in this sample may be carry-over from other donors' samples. This chain joins TRBV19 and TRBJ2-2; 12 bases map to TRBD2. This CDR3 is CASSILAGGPGGELFF. The CDR3 DNA follows: TGTGCCAGTAGTATTCTAGCGGGAGGGCCGGGCGGGGAGCTGTTTTTT.